This TCR beta chain was recorded in a study of T cell changes during pregnancy in multiple sclerosis. Measured with immunoSEQ multiplex PCR; TCRdb has only the in-frame clones, and not every one. Here the sample spans around 62,000 clones, around 93% being singletons. The CDR3 length is 18 residues. The germline V gene has CDR1 LNHDA and CDR2 SQIVND (reference sequence). The V end was cut by 2 bases, the J end by 8 bases, with 27 bases between. The genes are TRBV19 and TRBJ1-2; D ambiguous. This specimen consisted of CD8+ T cells from peripheral blood mononuclear cells, obtained in the second trimester of pregnancy. This clonotype was obtained from a female donor with multiple sclerosis, enrolled in a pregnancy study. CDR3 amino acids: CASSILGKEDPKDGGYTF. In nucleotides, the CDR3 is TGTGCCAGTAGTATATTGGGGAAGGAGGACCCTAAGGATGGGGGCTACACCTTC.